This T cell receptor beta chain was documented in a study of glioma-infiltrating T cells. Comment on this clonotype: Its antigen is not identified. One junction end disagrees with the germline gene, perhaps due to a read error.

TCR alpha and beta CDR3 regions were amplified from RNA using iRepertoire nested multiplex PCR. Tissue mRNA or PBMC total RNA, roughly 100-400 ng, went into one-step reverse transcription and amplification. TCRdb re-called the multiplex PCR reads through MiXCR, storing one row per CDR3 protein. The repertoire holds roughly 120,000 distinct CDR3 sequences, with approximately 23% as singletons. General observations from the study: Gliomas, especially low-grade, showed above-expected tissue-blood divergence; non-neoplastic patients showed below.

This TCR was sampled from a human donor with low-grade glioma or glioblastoma, undergoing nonglioma brain surgery, or in good health (not recorded which). The sample taken for sequencing was glioma tissue, nonneoplastic brain tissue, or PBMCs (not recorded which).

The CDR3: CSGTTHGYGYTF. In nucleotides, the CDR3 is TGCAGTGGAACCACCCATGGCTATGGTTACACCTTC. The chain combines TRBV20-1 with TRBJ1-2; D is uncertain. This CDR3 comprises 12 residues. Germline CDR1 DFQATT, CDR2 SNEGSKA (reference sequence).